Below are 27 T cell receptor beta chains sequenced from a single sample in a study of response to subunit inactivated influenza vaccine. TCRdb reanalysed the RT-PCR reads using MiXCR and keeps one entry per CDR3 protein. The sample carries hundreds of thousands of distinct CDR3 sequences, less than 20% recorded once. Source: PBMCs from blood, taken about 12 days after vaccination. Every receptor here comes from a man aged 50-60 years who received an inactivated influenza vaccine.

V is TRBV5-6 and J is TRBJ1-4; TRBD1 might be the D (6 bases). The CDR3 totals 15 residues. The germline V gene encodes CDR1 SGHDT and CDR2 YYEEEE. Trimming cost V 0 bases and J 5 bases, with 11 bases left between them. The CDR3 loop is CASSLARTVNEKLFF. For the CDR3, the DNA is TGTGCCAGCAGCTTGGCTCGGACAGTGAATGAAAAACTGTTTTTT.

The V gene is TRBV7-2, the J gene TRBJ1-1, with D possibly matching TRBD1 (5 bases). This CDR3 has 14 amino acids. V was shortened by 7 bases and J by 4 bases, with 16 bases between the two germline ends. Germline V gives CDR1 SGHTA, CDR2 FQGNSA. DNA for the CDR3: TGTGCCAGCACCACAAGAGGGGTCCCCACTGAAGCTTTCTTT. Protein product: CASTTRGVPTEAFF.

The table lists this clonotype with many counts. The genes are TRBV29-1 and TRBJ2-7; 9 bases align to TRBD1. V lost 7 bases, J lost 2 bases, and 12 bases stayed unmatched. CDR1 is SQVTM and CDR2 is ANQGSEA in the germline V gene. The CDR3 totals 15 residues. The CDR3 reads CSALKLQGATYEQYF. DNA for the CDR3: TGCAGCGCCCTCAAACTACAGGGGGCAACCTACGAGCAGTACTTC.

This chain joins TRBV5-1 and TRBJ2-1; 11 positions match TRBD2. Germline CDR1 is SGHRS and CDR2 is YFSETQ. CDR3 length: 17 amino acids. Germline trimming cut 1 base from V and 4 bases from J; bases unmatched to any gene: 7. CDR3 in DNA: TGCGCCAGCAGCTTGCACCCGACTAGCGGGGAATACAATGAGCAGTTCTTC. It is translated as CASSLHPTSGEYNEQFF. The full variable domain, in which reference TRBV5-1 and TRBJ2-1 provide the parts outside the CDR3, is KAGVTQTPRYLIKTRGQQVTLSCSPISGHRSVSWYQQTPGQGLQFLFEYFSETQRNKGNFPGRFSGRQFSNSRSEMNVSTLELGDSALYLCASSLHPTSGEYNEQFFGPGTRLTVL.

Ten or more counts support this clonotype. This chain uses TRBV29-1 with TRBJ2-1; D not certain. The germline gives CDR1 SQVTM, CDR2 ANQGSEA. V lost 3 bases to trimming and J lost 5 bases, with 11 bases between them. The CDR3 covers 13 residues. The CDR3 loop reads CSVDLAADNEQFF. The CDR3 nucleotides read TGCAGCGTTGACCTCGCCGCGGACAATGAGCAGTTCTTC.

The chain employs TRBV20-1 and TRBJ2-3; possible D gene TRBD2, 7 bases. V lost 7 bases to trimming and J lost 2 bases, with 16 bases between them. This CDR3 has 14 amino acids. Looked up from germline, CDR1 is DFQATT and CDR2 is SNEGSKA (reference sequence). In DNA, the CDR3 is TGCAGTGTGCCAAGGGGGGGCATCACAGATACGCAGTATTTT. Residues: CSVPRGGITDTQYF.

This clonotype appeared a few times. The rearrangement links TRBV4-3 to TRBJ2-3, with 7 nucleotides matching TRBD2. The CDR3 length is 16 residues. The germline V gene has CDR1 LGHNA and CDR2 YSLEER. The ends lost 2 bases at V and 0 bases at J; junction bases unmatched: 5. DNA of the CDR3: TGCGCCAGCAGCCAACGGGGGGTCCCTAGCACAGATACGCAGTATTTT. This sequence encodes CASSQRGVPSTDTQYF.

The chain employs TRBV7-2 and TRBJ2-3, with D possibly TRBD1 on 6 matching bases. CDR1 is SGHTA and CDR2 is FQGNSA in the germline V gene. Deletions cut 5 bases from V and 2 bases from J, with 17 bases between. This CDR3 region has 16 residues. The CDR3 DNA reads TGTGCCAGCAGCCCCGCCAGGGGCAGACACACAGATACGCAGTATTTT. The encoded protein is CASSPARGRHTDTQYF.

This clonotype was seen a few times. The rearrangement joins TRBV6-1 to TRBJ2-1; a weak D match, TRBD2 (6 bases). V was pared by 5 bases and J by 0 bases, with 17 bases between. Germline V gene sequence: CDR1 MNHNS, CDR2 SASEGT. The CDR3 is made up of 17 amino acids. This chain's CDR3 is CASSPRDFASSYNEQFF. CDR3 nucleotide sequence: TGTGCCAGCAGTCCAAGGGACTTCGCTAGCTCCTACAATGAGCAGTTCTTC.

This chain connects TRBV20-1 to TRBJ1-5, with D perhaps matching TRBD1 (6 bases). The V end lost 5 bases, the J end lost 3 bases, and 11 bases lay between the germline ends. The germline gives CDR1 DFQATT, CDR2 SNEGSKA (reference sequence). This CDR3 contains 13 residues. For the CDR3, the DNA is TGCAGTGCTGGGGGGCAGCTCAATCAGCCCCAGCATTTT. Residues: CSAGGQLNQPQHF.

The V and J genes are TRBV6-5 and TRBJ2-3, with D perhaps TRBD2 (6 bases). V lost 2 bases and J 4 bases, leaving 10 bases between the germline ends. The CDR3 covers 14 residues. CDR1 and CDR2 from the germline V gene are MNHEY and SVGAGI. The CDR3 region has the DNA TGTGCCAGCAGTTACGGCTGGGGGGCAGATACGCAGTATTTT. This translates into CASSYGWGADTQYF.

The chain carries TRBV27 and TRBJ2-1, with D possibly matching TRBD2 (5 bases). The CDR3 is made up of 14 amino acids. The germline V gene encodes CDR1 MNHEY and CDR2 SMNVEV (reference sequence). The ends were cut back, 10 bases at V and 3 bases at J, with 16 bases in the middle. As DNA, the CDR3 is TGTGCCACCGGACGCGGAGGCGTCTACAATGAGCAGTTCTTC. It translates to CATGRGGVYNEQFF.

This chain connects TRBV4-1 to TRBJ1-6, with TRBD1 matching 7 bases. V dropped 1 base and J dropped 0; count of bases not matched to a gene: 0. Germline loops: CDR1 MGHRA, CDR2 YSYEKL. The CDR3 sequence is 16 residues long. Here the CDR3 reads CASSQAGGSYNSPLHF. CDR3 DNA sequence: TGCGCCAGCAGCCAAGCAGGGGGCTCCTATAATTCACCCCTCCACTTT.

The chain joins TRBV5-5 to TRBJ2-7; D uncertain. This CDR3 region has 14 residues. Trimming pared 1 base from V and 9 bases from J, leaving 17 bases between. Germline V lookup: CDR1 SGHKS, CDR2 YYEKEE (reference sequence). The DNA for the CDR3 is TGTGCCAGCAGCTTGCGACCCGAGGTGTATAGGCAGTACTTC. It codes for CASSLRPEVYRQYF.

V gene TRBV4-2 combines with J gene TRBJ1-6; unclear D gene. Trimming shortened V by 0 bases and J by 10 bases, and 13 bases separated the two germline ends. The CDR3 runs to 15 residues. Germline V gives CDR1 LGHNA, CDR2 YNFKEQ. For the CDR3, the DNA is TGTGCCAGCAGCCAAGATACCGGGAAAGGATCACCCCTCCACTTT. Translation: CASSQDTGKGSPLHF.

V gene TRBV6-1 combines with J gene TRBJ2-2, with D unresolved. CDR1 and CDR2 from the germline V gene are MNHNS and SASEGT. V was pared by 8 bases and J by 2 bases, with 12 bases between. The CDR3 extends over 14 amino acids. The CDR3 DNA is TGTGCCAGCTTCCTCGGTATCAACACCGGGGAGCTGTTTTTT. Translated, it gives CASFLGINTGELFF.

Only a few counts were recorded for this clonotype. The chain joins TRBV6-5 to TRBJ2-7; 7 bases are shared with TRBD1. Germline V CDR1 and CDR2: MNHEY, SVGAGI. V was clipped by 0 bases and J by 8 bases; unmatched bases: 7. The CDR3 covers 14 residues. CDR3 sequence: CASSYSSTGEQQYF. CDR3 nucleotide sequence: TGTGCCAGCAGTTACTCGAGTACAGGGGAACAGCAGTACTTC.

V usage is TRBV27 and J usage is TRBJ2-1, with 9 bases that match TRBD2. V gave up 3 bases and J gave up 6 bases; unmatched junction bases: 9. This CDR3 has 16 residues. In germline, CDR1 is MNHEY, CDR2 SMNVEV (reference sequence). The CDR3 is CASSFQPAGGPNEQFF. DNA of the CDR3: TGTGCCAGCAGTTTTCAACCAGCGGGGGGCCCCAATGAGCAGTTCTTC.

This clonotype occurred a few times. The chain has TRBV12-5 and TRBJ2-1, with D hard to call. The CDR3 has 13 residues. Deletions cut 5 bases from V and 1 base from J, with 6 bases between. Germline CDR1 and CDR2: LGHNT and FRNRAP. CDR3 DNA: TGTGCTAGTGGTATGGGATCCTACAATGAGCAGTTCTTC. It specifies CASGMGSYNEQFF.

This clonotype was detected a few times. The CDR3 protein is CASRLIVRVVARNQPQHF. The DNA of the CDR3 is TGTGCAAGTCGCTTAATAGTCAGGGTGGTGGCGAGGAATCAGCCCCAGCATTTT. The chain links TRBV12-2 to TRBJ1-5; the tabulated D call, TRBD1, remains unverified against the DNA. TRBV12-2 is designated a pseudogene. This CDR3 contains 18 residues.

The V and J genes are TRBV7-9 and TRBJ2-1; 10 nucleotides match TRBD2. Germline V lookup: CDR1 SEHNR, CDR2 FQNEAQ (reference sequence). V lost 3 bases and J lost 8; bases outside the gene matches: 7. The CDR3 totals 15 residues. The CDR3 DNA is TGTGCCAGCAGCTTTAGCGGGAGGTCACATGATGAGCAGTTCTTC. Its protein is CASSFSGRSHDEQFF.

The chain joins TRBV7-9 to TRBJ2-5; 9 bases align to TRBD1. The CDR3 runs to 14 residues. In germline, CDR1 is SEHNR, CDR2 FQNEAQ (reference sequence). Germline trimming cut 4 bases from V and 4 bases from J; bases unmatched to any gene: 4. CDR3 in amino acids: CASSSPGQGETQYF. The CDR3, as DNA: TGTGCCAGCAGCTCTCCGGGACAGGGAGAGACCCAGTACTTC.

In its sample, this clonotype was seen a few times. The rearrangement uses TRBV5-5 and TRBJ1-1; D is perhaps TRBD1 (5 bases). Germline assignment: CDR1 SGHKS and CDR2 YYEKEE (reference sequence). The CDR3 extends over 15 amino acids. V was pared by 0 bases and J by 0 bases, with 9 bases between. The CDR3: CASSLVPGVNTEAFF. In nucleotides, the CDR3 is TGTGCCAGCAGCTTGGTCCCGGGGGTGAACACTGAAGCTTTCTTT.

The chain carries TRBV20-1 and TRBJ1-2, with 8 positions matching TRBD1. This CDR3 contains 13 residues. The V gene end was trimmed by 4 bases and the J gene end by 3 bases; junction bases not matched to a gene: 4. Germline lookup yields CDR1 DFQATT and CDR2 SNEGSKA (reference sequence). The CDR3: CSANRGRDYGYTF. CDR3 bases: TGCAGTGCTAACAGGGGGAGGGACTATGGCTACACCTTC.

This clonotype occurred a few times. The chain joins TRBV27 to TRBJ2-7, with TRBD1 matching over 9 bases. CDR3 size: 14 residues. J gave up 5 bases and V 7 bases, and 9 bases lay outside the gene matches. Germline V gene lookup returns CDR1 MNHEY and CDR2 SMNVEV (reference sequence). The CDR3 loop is CASKGQGIRDEQYF. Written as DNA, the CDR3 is TGTGCCAGCAAAGGACAGGGGATTCGGGACGAGCAGTACTTC.

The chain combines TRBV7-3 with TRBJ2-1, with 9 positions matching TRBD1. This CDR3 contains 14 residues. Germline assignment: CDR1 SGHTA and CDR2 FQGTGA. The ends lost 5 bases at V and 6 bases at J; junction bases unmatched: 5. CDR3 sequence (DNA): TGTGCCAGCAGCCGAGCGACAGGGGGCAATGAGCAGTTCTTC. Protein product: CASSRATGGNEQFF.

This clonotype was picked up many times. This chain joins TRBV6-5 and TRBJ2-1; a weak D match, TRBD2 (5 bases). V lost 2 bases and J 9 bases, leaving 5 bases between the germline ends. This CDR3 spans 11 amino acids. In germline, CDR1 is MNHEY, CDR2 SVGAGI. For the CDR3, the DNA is TGTGCCAGCAGTTACGCGGGTGAGCAGTTCTTC. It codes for CASSYAGEQFF.